These T cell receptor beta chains were read from a single sample in a study of blood T cell repertoires in COVID-19. The method was immunoSEQ multiplex PCR; TCRdb's version includes in-frame clones alone and lacks a portion of them. The data contain about 120,000 clones, about 85% of them singletons. Material: peripheral blood. Receptors were obtained from an elderly man with acute or convalescent COVID-19. CDR3s include the opening cysteine and the closing phenylalanine or tryptophan. D genes are given only for firm matches. Not every row has a clone size; where given, it reads once, few, many or a size class.

few TRBJ2-3 - TRBV9 CASSVWDTFTDTQYF TGTGCCAGCAGCGTCTGGGACACATTCACAGATACGCAGTATTTT
- TRBJ2-7 TRBD1 TRBV7-6 CASSLAVTRDREYPKYEQYF TGTGCCAGCAGCTTAGCGGTCACCCGAGACAGGGAATATCCCAAATACGAGCAGTACTTC
- TRBJ2-3 TRBD1 TRBV2 CASRGQGLGTDTQYF TGTGCCAGCAGAGGACAGGGGTTGGGCACAGATACGCAGTATTTT
- TRBJ2-6 TRBD1 TRBV19 CASRTKAGTGLSGANVLTF TGTGCCAGTAGAACGAAAGCCGGGACAGGGCTTTCTGGGGCCAACGTCCTGACTTTC
- TRBJ2-7 TRBD1 TRBV27 CASSPGQETYEQYF TGTGCCAGCAGCCCGGGACAGGAGACCTACGAGCAGTACTTC
- TRBJ1-1 TRBD1 TRBV5-6 CASSFGTVNTEAFF TGTGCCAGCAGCTTCGGGACAGTGAACACTGAAGCTTTCTTT
- TRBJ1-5 TRBD1 TRBV19 CASTPGQLNQPQHF TGTGCCAGTACCCCGGGACAGCTGAATCAGCCCCAGCATTTT
- TRBJ2-7 TRBD2 TRBV6-5 CASSYYLAEAPYEQYF TGTGCCAGCAGTTACTATCTAGCGGAGGCTCCCTACGAGCAGTACTTC
- TRBJ1-2 TRBD1 TRBV24-1 CATSGPETGADYGYTF TGTGCCACCAGTGGCCCAGAGACAGGGGCCGACTATGGCTACACCTTC
once TRBJ1-1 - TRBV5-1 CASSLGQGLGDTEAFF TGCGCCAGCAGCTTGGGGCAGGGGCTAGGGGACACTGAAGCTTTCTTT
few TRBJ2-2 - TRBV10-1 CASRPGNTGELFF TGCGCCAGCAGACCAGGGAACACCGGGGAGCTGTTTTTT
- TRBJ2-3 TRBD2 TRBV7-3 CASSPSLAVTRTDTQYF TGTGCCAGCAGCCCTAGCCTAGCGGTAACGAGAACAGATACGCAGTATTTT
- TRBJ2-7 - TRBV3-1/TRBV3-2 CASSQGGKDYEQYF TGTGCCAGCAGCCAAGGAGGCAAAGACTACGAGCAGTACTTC
- TRBJ2-2 - TRBV11-2 CASRYYPAVANTGELFF TGTGCCAGCAGATACTATCCCGCCGTGGCGAACACCGGGGAGCTGTTTTTT
- TRBJ2-7 TRBD2 TRBV29-1 CSVVGYGLMASGSYEQYF TGCAGCGTTGTGGGATATGGTTTAATGGCTAGCGGGAGTTACGAGCAGTACTTC
- TRBJ2-1 - TRBV18 CASSPPERGYNEQFF TGTGCCAGCTCACCACCGGAGCGAGGATACAATGAGCAGTTCTTC
- TRBJ1-2 - TRBV28 CASSLLQGNSYGYTF TGTGCCAGCAGTTTATTGCAGGGCAATAGCTATGGCTACACCTTC
- TRBJ1-2 TRBD1 TRBV18 CASSPDRAYGYTF TGTGCCAGCTCACCAGACAGGGCCTATGGCTACACCTTC
few TRBJ2-7 - TRBV6-2/TRBV6-3 CASSYFTYEQYF TGTGCCAGCAGTTATTTTACCTACGAGCAGTACTTC
- TRBJ1-2 - TRBV6-1 CASSEAGAKIGYTF TGTGCCAGCAGTGAAGCAGGGGCGAAGATCGGCTACACCTTC
- TRBJ2-3 - TRBV29-1 CSVRRAPGTDTQYF TGCAGCGTTCGGCGGGCACCGGGGACAGATACGCAGTATTTT
- TRBJ1-4 - TRBV18 CASSLLSDEKLFF TGTGCCAGCTCACTACTATCGGATGAAAAACTGTTTTTT
- TRBJ2-2 TRBD1 TRBV28 CASSLPRTGSTGELFF TGTGCCAGCAGTCTTCCTAGGACAGGGAGCACCGGGGAGCTGTTTTTT
- TRBJ2-7 - TRBV6-6 CASSYGTDSYEQYF TGTGCCAGCAGTTACGGGACTGACTCCTACGAGCAGTACTTC
- TRBJ2-5 TRBD2 TRBV19 CASSASGAGSETQYF TGTGCCAGTAGCGCTAGCGGAGCCGGGTCAGAGACCCAGTACTTC
- TRBJ1-6 - TRBV2 CAGNRDPSPLHF TGTGCCGGAAACAGGGACCCTTCACCCCTCCACTTT
- TRBJ1-2 TRBD1 TRBV5-1 CASSPRQGGSLGYTF TGCGCCAGCAGCCCCCGACAGGGGGGAAGTCTTGGCTACACCTTC
- TRBJ1-4 - TRBV5-1 CASSLGLTNEKLFF TGCGCCAGCAGCTTGGGTCTGACTAATGAAAAACTGTTTTTT
- TRBJ2-3 TRBD2 TRBV30 CAWSGAGGDTQYF TGTGCCTGGAGCGGAGCGGGAGGGGATACGCAGTATTTT
- TRBJ2-7 TRBD1 TRBV18 CASSPPIGTGTYEQYF TGTGCCAGCTCACCACCGATCGGGACAGGGACCTACGAGCAGTACTTC
- TRBJ2-7 - TRBV24-1 CATSDSTSSLYEQYF TGTGCCACCAGTGACTCAACTAGTTCACTCTACGAGCAGTACTTC
few TRBJ1-2 - TRBV6-2/TRBV6-3 CASSYGSQLPGDGYTF TGTGCCAGCAGTTACGGTAGCCAGCTACCCGGAGATGGCTACACCTTC
- TRBJ1-2 - TRBV14 CASSQDSNINYGYTF TGTGCCAGCAGCCAAGATTCGAACATTAACTATGGCTACACCTTC
- TRBJ1-2 TRBD1 TRBV7-2 CASSPGGLQGATGYTF TGTGCCAGCAGCCCCGGAGGGTTACAGGGGGCGACGGGCTACACCTTC
- TRBJ1-2 TRBD1 TRBV6-1 CASSEGTGVKGYTF TGTGCCAGCAGTGAGGGGACAGGGGTAAAAGGCTACACCTTC
few TRBJ2-7 - TRBV2 CASMYLAGHEQYF TGTGCCAGCATGTACCTCGCGGGACACGAGCAGTACTTC
- TRBJ2-6 TRBD2 TRBV28 CASIPGGTGANVLTF TGTGCCAGCATCCCGGGGGGGACTGGGGCCAACGTCCTGACTTTC
- TRBJ1-1 TRBD1 TRBV10-2 CASRDRGPEAFF TGCGCCAGCAGGGACAGGGGCCCTGAAGCTTTCTTT
- TRBJ2-1 TRBD1 TRBV9 CASSVETGTNEQFF TGTGCCAGCAGCGTAGAGACAGGGACCAATGAGCAGTTCTTC
few TRBJ1-3 - TRBV7-2 CASSLVRGPGNTIYF TGTGCCAGCAGCTTAGTCCGGGGTCCTGGAAACACCATATATTTT
- TRBJ1-2 - TRBV20-1 CSGGSPYGYTF TGCAGCGGGGGTTCGCCCTATGGCTACACCTTC
few TRBJ2-3 TRBD1 TRBV9 CASSVEEGQSTDTQYF TGTGCCAGCAGCGTAGAAGAGGGACAGAGCACAGATACGCAGTATTTT
- TRBJ1-2 - TRBV13 CASSLGQAKGAYGYTF TGTGCCAGCAGCTTAGGCCAGGCAAAGGGAGCCTATGGCTACACCTTC
- TRBJ1-1 TRBD1 TRBV19 CASRETGVKTEAFF TGTGCCAGTAGAGAGACAGGGGTGAAGACTGAAGCTTTCTTT
- TRBJ2-7 - TRBV27 CASSRPGVGRREQYF TGTGCCAGCAGTCGACCCGGGGTGGGGAGGCGCGAGCAGTACTTC
- TRBJ1-2 - TRBV5-4 CASSSDGSYGYTF TGTGCCAGCAGCTCGGACGGGAGCTATGGCTACACCTTC
- TRBJ2-2 - TRBV24-1 CATSDLRGQGGELFF TGTGCCACCAGTGATTTGCGCGGCCAGGGCGGGGAGCTGTTTTTT
- TRBJ2-1 TRBD2 TRBV7-3 CASSLAWTSYNEQFF TGTGCCAGCAGCTTGGCGTGGACTAGCTACAATGAGCAGTTCTTC